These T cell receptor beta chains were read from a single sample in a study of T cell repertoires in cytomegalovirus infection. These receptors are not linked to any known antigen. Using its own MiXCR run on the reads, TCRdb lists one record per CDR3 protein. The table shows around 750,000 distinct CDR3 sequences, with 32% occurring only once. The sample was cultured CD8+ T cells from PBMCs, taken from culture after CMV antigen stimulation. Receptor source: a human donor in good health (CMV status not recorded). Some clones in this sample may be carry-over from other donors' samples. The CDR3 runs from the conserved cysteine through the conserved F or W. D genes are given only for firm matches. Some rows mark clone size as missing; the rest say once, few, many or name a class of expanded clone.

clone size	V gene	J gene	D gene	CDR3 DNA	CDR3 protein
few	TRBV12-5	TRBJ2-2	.	TGTGCTAGTGGTTTGGTACCCACCGGGGAGCTGTTTTTT	CASGLVPTGELFF
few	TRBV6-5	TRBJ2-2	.	TGTGCCAGCTGCCCACAGGGTACCGGGGAGCTGTTTTTT	CASCPQGTGELFF
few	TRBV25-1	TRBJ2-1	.	TGTGCCAGCAGTGAATACTTCGGGACATGGTACAATGAGCAGTTCTTC	CASSEYFGTWYNEQFF
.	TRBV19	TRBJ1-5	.	TGTGCCAGTAGTATAACGGTGATACGCAATCAGCCCCAGCATTTT	CASSITVIRNQPQHF
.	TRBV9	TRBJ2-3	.	TGTGCCAGCAGCGTAGAAGAAGTGGACTCCCCAAAATACACAGATACGCAGTATTTT	CASSVEEVDSPKYTDTQYF
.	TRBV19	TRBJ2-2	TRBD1	TGTGCCAGTAGTAAGGTTCGAGAAGGGGGCCCCGGGGAGCTGTTTTTT	CASSKVREGGPGELFF
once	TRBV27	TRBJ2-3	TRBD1	TGTGCCAGCAGCCCACCCCCCACAGGGGCAGATACGCAGTATTTT	CASSPPPTGADTQYF
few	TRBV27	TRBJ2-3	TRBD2	TGTGCCAGCAACTTAGCGGGGGGGCATCAAGATACGCAGTATTTT	CASNLAGGHQDTQYF
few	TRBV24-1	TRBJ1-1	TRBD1	TGTGCCACCAGTGGCGTGACAGGGACGAACACTGAAGCTTTCTTT	CATSGVTGTNTEAFF
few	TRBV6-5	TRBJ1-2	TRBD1	TGTGCCAGCAGTCCCCAAATGACAGGGGTCCCCTATGGCTACACCTTC	CASSPQMTGVPYGYTF
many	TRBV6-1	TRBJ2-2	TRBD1	TGTGCCAGCAGAGAACAGGGGAGTACCGGGGAGCTGTTTTTT	CASREQGSTGELFF
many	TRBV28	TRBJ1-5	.	TGTGCCAGCAGTTTTAGGAGTAGGGGGTATCAGCCCCAGCATTTT	CASSFRSRGYQPQHF
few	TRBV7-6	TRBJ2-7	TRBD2	TGTGCCAGCAGCCCTAGAGTGAGCGGGGGGGCCTACGAGCAGTACTTC	CASSPRVSGGAYEQYF
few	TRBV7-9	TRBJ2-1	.	TGTGCCAGCCCTTCTTGGCGGGATGAGCAGTTCTTC	CASPSWRDEQFF
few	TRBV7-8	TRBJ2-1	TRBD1	TGTGCCAGCAGCCGAACCCGGGACAGGGAGGAGAATGAGCAGTTCTTC	CASSRTRDREENEQFF
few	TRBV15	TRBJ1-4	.	TGTGCCACCAGCAGAAGCGGCAGTGCAACTAATGAAAAACTGTTTTTT	CATSRSGSATNEKLFF
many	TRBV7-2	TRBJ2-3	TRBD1	TGTGCCAGCAGCTTCTGGGGGACAGGGCCCACAGATACGCAGTATTTT	CASSFWGTGPTDTQYF
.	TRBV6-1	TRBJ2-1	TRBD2	TGTGCCAGCAGCGCTCAAGGGCGGGGGTTCTTTAGCTCCTACAATGAGCAGTTCTTC	CASSAQGRGFFSSYNEQFF